The 21 T cell receptor beta chains reported below all come from one sample, sequenced in a study of shared clonotypes between healthy human individuals. TCRdb's table, derived via immunoSEQ multiplex PCR, lists solely in-frame clones and lacks some. This sample has approximately 720,000 clones, with about three quarters found just once. Sample: memory CD4+ T cells sorted from blood. Subset meaning: CD45RA-negative fraction. These receptor sequences come from a woman younger than 45 in good health.

The V and J genes are TRBV19 and TRBJ2-7; TRBD2 agrees at 13 bases. The junction had 3 bases not matched to a gene; V was cut back by 2 bases and J by 5 bases. Germline assignment: CDR1 LNHDA and CDR2 SQIVND (reference sequence). The CDR3 covers 15 residues. The CDR3: CASSIRTSGRDEQYF. The CDR3 DNA sequence: TGTGCCAGTAGTATACGGACTAGCGGGAGAGACGAGCAGTACTTC.

Note on this clone: This may stem from a read error, because a much larger clone lies one nucleotide away. CDR3 residues: CASRLQGNSYEQYF. In nucleotides, the CDR3 is TGTGCCAGCAGACTACAGGGTAACTCCTACGAGCAGTACTTC. The genes are TRBV27 and TRBJ2-7; D is possibly TRBD1 (6 bases). The CDR3 consists of 14 residues. The germline V and J ends were trimmed by 6 bases and 0 bases, with 12 bases remaining between them. In germline, CDR1 is MNHEY, CDR2 SMNVEV (reference sequence).

The CDR3 is CASSIMGRSNQPQHF. CDR3 nucleotides: TGTGCCAGTAGTATTATGGGGCGCAGCAATCAGCCCCAGCATTTT. The chain uses TRBV19 and TRBJ1-5, with a weak D call TRBD1 (5 bases). Germline V CDR1 and CDR2: LNHDA, SQIVND (reference sequence). This CDR3 contains 15 residues. The V and J ends lost 3 bases and 1 base respectively, with 10 bases between them. Full variable domain (rest looked up from reference TRBV19 and TRBJ1-5): DGGITQSPKYLFRKEGQNVTLSCEQNLNHDAMYWYRQDPGQGLRLIYYSQIVNDFQKGDIAEGYSVSREKKESFPLTVTSAQKNPTAFYLCASSIMGRSNQPQHFGDGTRLSIL.

This clone was seen a handful of times. The V and J genes are TRBV19 and TRBJ2-3; TRBD1 aligns across 7 bases. CDR1 LNHDA and CDR2 SQIVND come from the germline V gene (reference sequence). The ends lost 3 bases at V and 3 bases at J; junction bases unmatched: 3. The CDR3 length is 14 residues. The CDR3 is CASSMGQRTDTQYF. CDR3 nucleotide sequence: TGTGCCAGTAGTATGGGACAGAGGACAGATACGCAGTATTTT.

V usage is TRBV5-1 and J usage is TRBJ2-7; D gene unclear. The CDR3 has 14 residues. The V end lost 0 bases, the J end lost 3 bases, and 10 bases lay between the germline ends. Germline-derived CDR1 and CDR2 are SGHRS and YFSETQ. CDR3 coding DNA: TGCGCCAGCAGCTTGGCCCCGCCAAACTACGAGCAGTACTTC. It codes for CASSLAPPNYEQYF. Supplemented by reference TRBV5-1 and TRBJ2-7, the full variable domain reads KAGVTQTPRYLIKTRGQQVTLSCSPISGHRSVSWYQQTPGQGLQFLFEYFSETQRNKGNFPGRFSGRQFSNSRSEMNVSTLELGDSALYLCASSLAPPNYEQYFGPGTRLTVT.

The chain has TRBV28 and TRBJ1-2; D is undetermined. CDR3 length: 14 amino acids. Trimming removed 4 bases at V and 3 bases at J, with 12 bases between. Per the germline V gene, CDR1 is MDHEN and CDR2 is SYDVKM. CDR3 bases: TGTGCCAGCAGTTCACTCCTCAACGACTATGGCTACACCTTC. Translated, it gives CASSSLLNDYGYTF.

This clone was observed a few times. The chain is built from TRBV10-3 and TRBJ1-1, with TRBD1 identical over 7 bases. Per germline, CDR1 ENHRY and CDR2 SYGVKD. V gave up 6 bases and J gave up 3 bases; unmatched junction bases: 4. The CDR3 has 13 residues. The DNA of the CDR3 is TGTGCCATCAGACTAACAGGGGACACTGAAGCTTTCTTT. The encoded protein is CAIRLTGDTEAFF.

The J gene is TRBJ1-2, the V gene TRBV19; TRBD1 matches at 12 bases. Germline assignment: CDR1 LNHDA and CDR2 SQIVND (reference sequence). Trimming removed 8 bases from V and 8 bases from J; junction bases left unmatched: 9. This CDR3 region has 14 residues. The CDR3 DNA reads TGTGCCAGTTCATGGGGACAGGGGGCCAGGGGCTACACCTTC. Protein product: CASSWGQGARGYTF.

This clone was seen a handful of times. This rearrangement joins TRBV5-1 to TRBJ1-1, with D maybe TRBD1 (6 bases). Germline CDR1 is SGHRS and CDR2 is YFSETQ. The CDR3 covers 13 residues. V was cut by 0 bases and J by 7 bases, with 10 bases left in between. CDR3 protein: CASSLAGEGEAFF. CDR3 DNA: TGCGCCAGCAGCTTGGCAGGGGAGGGTGAAGCTTTCTTT.

This clone was recorded once. The gene calls are TRBV19 and TRBJ1-5; 7 bases agree with TRBD1. The CDR3 totals 14 residues. After removal of 4 bases from V and 6 bases from J, the junction contained 6 bases not matched to a gene. CDR1 and CDR2 (germline): LNHDA, SQIVND (reference sequence). The CDR3 nucleotides read TGTGCCAGTAGTACCCCCCCAGGGGGTCAGCCCCAGCATTTT. This sequence encodes CASSTPPGGQPQHF.

This clone was picked up many times. The chain combines TRBV18 with TRBJ1-1; D unresolved. Germline CDR1 KGHSH, CDR2 LQKENI. The CDR3 is 13 residues long. V was shortened by 2 bases and J by 0 bases, with 4 bases between the two germline ends. This CDR3 reads CASSPNLNTEAFF. In DNA form, the CDR3 reads TGTGCCAGCTCACCAAACCTGAACACTGAAGCTTTCTTT.

The V and J genes are TRBV19 and TRBJ2-7; possible D gene TRBD2, 6 bases. CDR1 LNHDA and CDR2 SQIVND come from the germline V gene (reference sequence). The CDR3 covers 14 residues. Trimming shortened V by 4 bases and J by 5 bases, and 15 bases separated the two germline ends. The CDR3 region is CASSTGDSRDEQYF. The CDR3 nucleotides are TGTGCCAGTAGTACGGGGGACTCCCGGGACGAGCAGTACTTC.

The V and J genes are TRBV28 and TRBJ2-7; D gene unclear. CDR3 length: 12 amino acids. V gave up 6 bases and J gave up 4 bases, with 10 bases separating them. Looked up from germline, CDR1 is MDHEN and CDR2 is SYDVKM. Written as DNA, the CDR3 is TGTGCCAGCAGCTCGCAGCCTTACGAGCAGTACTTC. Residues: CASSSQPYEQYF.

Regarding this clone: Other DNA sequences in this specimen translate into the identical CDR3. The rearrangement joins TRBV7-2 to TRBJ2-1, with 8 bases that match TRBD1. The CDR3 totals 15 residues. The V and J ends lost 1 base and 4 bases, in that order; junction bases with no gene match: 3. CDR1 and CDR2 from the germline V gene are SGHTA and FQGNSA. The CDR3 DNA sequence: TGTGCCAGCAGCTTAGGGACAGGGCTTTACAATGAGCAGTTCTTC. Its translation: CASSLGTGLYNEQFF.

The chain links TRBV9 to TRBJ1-6; tentative D call: TRBD1 (6 bases). This CDR3 spans 16 amino acids. Germline CDR1 SGDLS, CDR2 YYNGEE. V was cut by 0 bases and J by 4 bases, with 11 bases left in between. In DNA form, the CDR3 reads TGTGCCAGCAGCGTAGGCGCAGGGGAATATAATTCACCCCTCCACTTT. Translated, it gives CASSVGAGEYNSPLHF.

CDR3 bases: TGCGCCAGCAAGGGGGGGGCGAGCTCCTACGAGCAGTACTTC. This sequence encodes CASKGGASSYEQYF. The chain employs TRBV5-1 and TRBJ2-7, with a tentative D call TRBD2 (7 bases). This CDR3 spans 14 amino acids. V lost 6 bases, J lost 0 bases, and 13 bases lay in between. CDR1 SGHRS and CDR2 YFSETQ come from the germline V gene.

V is TRBV7-8 and J is TRBJ1-5; weak D call: TRBD1 (5 bases). The germline V gene encodes CDR1 SGHVS and CDR2 FQNEAQ. This CDR3 has 15 residues. V was clipped by 1 base and J by 6 bases, with 13 bases between them. The CDR3 loop reads CASSLGHQGSQPQHF. The DNA for the CDR3 is TGTGCCAGCAGCTTAGGTCATCAGGGTTCTCAGCCCCAGCATTTT. Drawing the rest from reference TRBV7-8 and TRBJ1-5, the complete variable domain is GAGVSQSPRYKVAKRGQDVALRCDPISGHVSLFWYQQALGQGPEFLTYFQNEAQLDKSGLPSDRFFAERPEGSVSTLKIQRTQQEDSAVYLCASSLGHQGSQPQHFGDGTRLSIL.

The chain joins TRBV18 to TRBJ2-7, with 8 bases aligning to TRBD1. From germline, CDR1 is KGHSH and CDR2 LQKENI. V was pared by 3 bases and J by 6 bases, with 19 bases of the junction left unmatched. The CDR3 contains 18 residues. This CDR3 reads CASSPFRSTGTGTREQYF. CDR3 nucleotides: TGTGCCAGCTCACCGTTTCGGAGCACCGGGACAGGCACGCGCGAGCAGTACTTC.

The chain carries TRBV5-1 and TRBJ2-5; a weak D match, TRBD1 (6 bases). Germline lookup yields CDR1 SGHRS and CDR2 YFSETQ. Trimming took 5 bases from V and 0 from J, leaving 14 bases between them. The CDR3 is made up of 15 amino acids. The CDR3 DNA is TGCGCCAGCAGTCGGGTGGACAGATACCAAGAGACCCAGTACTTC. It specifies CASSRVDRYQETQYF.

Worth noting for this clone: Other nucleotide sequences from this sample produce the same CDR3. The rearrangement joins TRBV6-1 to TRBJ1-1; D is perhaps TRBD1 (5 bases). CDR1 is MNHNS and CDR2 is SASEGT in the germline V gene. The germline V and J ends were trimmed by 4 bases and 1 base, with 7 bases remaining between them. CDR3 length: 13 residues. CDR3 in amino acids: CASSVRGNTEAFF. In DNA, the CDR3 is TGTGCCAGCAGTGTAAGGGGGAACACTGAAGCTTTCTTT.

The V and J genes are TRBV7-6 and TRBJ2-7; 7 bases match TRBD2. The length of the CDR3 is 14 residues. After removal of 4 bases from V and 1 base from J, the junction contained 4 bases not matched to a gene. The germline V gene has CDR1 SGHVS and CDR2 FNYEAQ. CDR3 protein: CASSSGLDSYEQYF. The CDR3 bases are TGTGCCAGCAGCTCTGGACTAGATTCCTACGAGCAGTACTTC.